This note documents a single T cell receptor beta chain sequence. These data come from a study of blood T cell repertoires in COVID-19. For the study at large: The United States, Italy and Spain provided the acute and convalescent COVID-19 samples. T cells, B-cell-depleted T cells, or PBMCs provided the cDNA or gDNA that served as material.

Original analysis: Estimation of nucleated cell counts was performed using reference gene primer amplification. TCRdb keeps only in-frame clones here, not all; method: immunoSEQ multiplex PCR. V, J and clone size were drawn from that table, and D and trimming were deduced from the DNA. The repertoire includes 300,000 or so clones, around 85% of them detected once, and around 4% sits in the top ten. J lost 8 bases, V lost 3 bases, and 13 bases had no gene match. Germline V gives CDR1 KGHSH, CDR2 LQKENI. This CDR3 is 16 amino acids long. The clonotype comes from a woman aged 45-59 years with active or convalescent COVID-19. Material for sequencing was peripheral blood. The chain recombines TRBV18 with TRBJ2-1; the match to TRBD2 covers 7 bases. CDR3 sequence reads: CASSPVGGSNPHEQFF. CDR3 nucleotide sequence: TGTGCCAGCTCACCCGTCGGCGGGAGTAACCCCCATGAGCAGTTCTTC.